This T cell receptor (beta chain) was captured in a study of OX40 agonist ivuxolimab in advanced cancers. Turning to the overall study: Ivuxolimab was an agonistic, fully human IgG2 monoclonal antibody directed against OX40 (CD134), a costimulatory receptor. Of the roughly 51 patients in dose escalation, some 20 had hepatocellular carcinoma, about 15 had melanoma, 9 had renal cell carcinoma and 9 had head and neck cancer. Patients were allowed to have had prior anti-PD-1, anti-PD-L1 or anti-CTLA-4 therapy, and 40% of the dose-escalation patients had previously received checkpoint inhibitors. The dose-escalation cohort was roughly 87% male with a mean age of approximately 60 years, ranging from about 20 to 85. Peripheral TCRbeta sequencing aimed to test whether ivuxolimab altered TCR sequence diversity and caused clonal T-cell expansion. Intravenous ivuxolimab was administered to patients every 2 weeks at six dose levels: 0.01, 0.1, 0.3, 1.5, 3 and 10 mg/kg. Partial responses were achieved by three dose-escalation patients, of whom one had hepatocellular carcinoma and two had cutaneous melanoma. The paper reports the monotherapy dose-escalation portion (N of about 50 patients) of the phase I ivuxolimab trial. General study outcomes and caveats: In the 0.1-3.0 mg/kg groups, partial responders had among the lowest normalized peripheral clonal expansion, particularly in CD8+ T cells. After ivuxolimab, CD8+ T cells had more expanded clones than CD4+ T cells on average. Low levels of normalized T-cell clonal expansion were also seen in some nonresponding patients. At doses from 0.1 to 3.0 mg/kg, clonal expansion was seen in both CD4+ and CD8+ blood T cells between baseline and week 6. Which antigens the clonally expanded peripheral T cells were specific for was not determined.

The trial excluded patients who had a history of autoimmune disease or were on systemic immunosuppression. Peripheral blood for TCR sequencing was drawn from every dose cohort at baseline, at cycle 4 day 1 and at cycle 7 day 1. The samples were taken from a phase I, first-in-human, multicenter, open-label dose-escalation trial of ivuxolimab. Adults with locally advanced or metastatic melanoma, renal cell carcinoma, hepatocellular carcinoma or head and neck squamous cell carcinoma were enrolled in the trial. Before TCR sequencing, CD4+ T cells and CD8+ T cells were sorted from peripheral blood as separate populations. Looking up the germline V gene yields CDR1 MNHEY and CDR2 SVGAGI. V was cut back by 7 bases and J by 2 bases, leaving a gap of 15 bases between them. CDR3 length: 14 amino acids, cysteine to valine. CDR3 DNA is the only sequence kept; it has 42 bases, read in frame from the first base.

Genomic DNA was extracted from sorted cells for sequencing of the TCRbeta CDR3 region. TCRbeta CDR3 regions were sequenced using the immunoSEQ Assay. The clones in this table, taken by TCRdb from immuneACCESS, are in-frame only. Not every clone is retained; where verified, under half of the shortfall comes from an unresolved V gene, and the cause of the rest is unknown. This sample comprises 100,000 or so clones, more than 85% of them detected only once. The ten largest account for over 0.65% of the sample. Points on this clone: Its antigen remains unidentified. No much larger clone exists at a distance of one base, and base qualities are not known.

The chain couples TRBV6-5 to TRBJ2-7, with the D gene call left open. Sequencing was performed on CD4+ or CD8+ T cells sorted from blood, taken in a trial of the OX40 agonist ivuxolimab. This clonotype originated in an adult with an advanced solid tumor such as melanoma, head and neck, liver or kidney cancer. CDR3 reads: CASKQDRGPYEQYV. The DNA sequence follows: TGTGCCAGCAAGCAGGATCGCGGCCCCTACGAGCAGTACGTC.